The sequence of this T cell receptor (beta chain) was determined in a study of T cells in Graves' hyperthyroidism and ophthalmopathy. The J segment lost 4 bases and the V segment lost 1 base, leaving 4 bases of the junction unmatched. The CDR3 has 14 residues. The germline gives CDR1 SGDLS, CDR2 YYNGEE. The study left out patients who had uncontrolled infection, other autoimmune disease, pregnancy or lactation. TCR beta CDR3 regions were amplified from RNA. First-round RT-PCR with HTBI primers amplified the TCR CDR3 region. TCRdb recomputed calls from the multiplex PCR reads with MiXCR, one row per CDR3 protein. Of about 640,000 distinct CDR3 sequences listed, about 45% are singletons. This clonotype was recorded at least ten times.

Material: peripheral blood or thyroid tissue (not recorded which). This chain connects TRBV9 to TRBJ1-1, with TRBD1 matching 7 bases. This receptor was taken from an adult man with Graves' disease, either hyperthyroidism or ophthalmopathy (not recorded which). The CDR3 sequence is CASSVTGVGTEAFF. Written as DNA, the CDR3 is TGTGCCAGCAGCGTAACAGGGGTAGGCACTGAAGCTTTCTTT.